This passage covers 30 T cell receptor beta chains from one sample sequenced in a study of regulatory T cells in long-lasting Graves disease. Time point: persistent/refractory GD, antithyroid drugs over 5 years with positive TRAb. PBMCs provided the RNA from which the TCR library was made. Both iRepertoire HTBI primers and Arm-PCR of CDR3 regions were used to build the TCR beta libraries. TCRdb reprocessed the multiplex PCR reads with MiXCR, giving one entry per CDR3 protein. The sample consists of 650,000 to 850,000 distinct CDR3 sequences, about 30% of them appearing once. The specimen was peripheral blood mononuclear cells (PBMCs), collected when the disease was refractory, from a patient treated with antithyroid drugs. The origin of the receptors is a female donor with Graves disease.

In its sample, this clonotype was seen a few times. The chain has TRBV7-3 and TRBJ2-1; no definite D call. Deletions cut 3 bases from V and 2 bases from J, with 11 bases between. The CDR3 extends over 15 amino acids. Per the germline V gene, CDR1 is SGHTA and CDR2 is FQGTGA. The CDR3 DNA reads TGTGCCAGCAGCTTGTCCGGTAGTCCCTACAATGAGCAGTTCTTC. This translates into CASSLSGSPYNEQFF.

This clonotype was observed at least ten times. The V and J genes are TRBV28 and TRBJ1-1; D is uncertain. The germline V gene has CDR1 MDHEN and CDR2 SYDVKM. The CDR3 totals 12 residues. The V end lost 6 bases, the J end lost 8 bases, and 13 bases lay between the germline ends. The CDR3 DNA reads as TGTGCCAGCAGCTTAGCTGGGAGCGAAGCTTTCTTT. Amino acids: CASSLAGSEAFF.

This clonotype was seen repeatedly, ten times or more. At one of its ends the junction is not consistent with the germline gene, which may arise from a read error. The rearrangement links TRBV5-1 to TRBJ1-1; D gene ambiguous. Looked up from germline, CDR1 is SGHRS and CDR2 is YFSETQ. This CDR3 is 13 amino acids long. The CDR3 loop reads CASSLDLNTEAFF. The CDR3 nucleotides are TGTGCCAGCAGCTTAGATCTGAACACTGAAGCTTTCTTT. Filled out from reference TRBV5-1 and TRBJ1-1, the complete variable domain reads KAGVTQTPRYLIKTRGQQVTLSCSPISGHRSVSWYQQTPGQGLQFLFEYFSETQRNKGNFPGRFSGRQFSNSRSEMNVSTLELGDSALYLCASSLDLNTEAFFGQGTRLTVV.

This clonotype was detected ten times or more. The chain combines TRBV15 with TRBJ1-2; no definite D call. The CDR3 runs to 11 residues. Germline V gene sequence: CDR1 LNHNV, CDR2 YYDKDF (reference sequence). V was trimmed by 0 bases and J by 6 bases, leaving 2 bases between them. CDR3 nucleotide sequence: TGTGCCACCAGCAGAGACGATGGCTACACCTTC. Encoded protein: CATSRDDGYTF.

This clonotype was recorded a few times. The chain employs TRBV29-1 and TRBJ2-5; D not certain. Germline CDR1 SQVTM, CDR2 ANQGSEA. With 3 bases removed from V and 4 bases from J, the gap between germline ends came to 15 bases. The CDR3 is 14 residues long. In DNA form, the CDR3 reads TGCAGCGTTGAGCGGATCACTGTTGGAGAGACCCAGTACTTC. It translates to CSVERITVGETQYF.

This clonotype was counted ten times or more. The V gene is TRBV6-1, the J gene TRBJ1-2; 7 nucleotides align to TRBD1. J was trimmed by 5 bases and V by 7 bases; bases with no gene match: 4. CDR3 length equals 12 residues. CDR1 and CDR2 from the germline V gene are MNHNS and SASEGT. DNA for the CDR3: TGTGCCAGCACGGCGGACAGGTATGGCTACACCTTC. This translates into CASTADRYGYTF.

The chain joins TRBV5-6 to TRBJ2-5; D uncertain. This CDR3 contains 14 residues. The V and J ends lost 0 bases and 1 base respectively, with 7 bases between them. In germline, CDR1 is SGHDT, CDR2 YYEEEE. The CDR3 coding sequence is TGTGCCAGCAGCTTGGAGGCAGCCCAAGAGACCCAGTACTTC. Its translation: CASSLEAAQETQYF.

The chain joins TRBV28 to TRBJ1-4; 8 bases are a match to TRBD1. V trimming: 3 bases; J trimming: 8 bases; junction bases outside the gene matches: 5. The CDR3 has 14 amino acids. Germline CDR1 is MDHEN and CDR2 is SYDVKM. The CDR3 DNA reads as TGTGCCAGCAGTTTTGCAGGGGGCGAGGAAAAACTGTTTTTT. Translated, it gives CASSFAGGEEKLFF.

The chain combines TRBV6-1 with TRBJ2-5; TRBD2 is a possible D gene (5 bases). CDR1 MNHNS and CDR2 SASEGT come from the germline V gene. V was clipped by 6 bases and J by 4 bases, with 9 bases between them. CDR3 length equals 12 residues. This CDR3 is CASRKLGETQYF. CDR3 in DNA: TGTGCCAGCAGAAAACTAGGAGAGACCCAGTACTTC.

This clonotype was seen a handful of times. The chain recombines TRBV18 with TRBJ2-7; D perhaps matches TRBD1 (6 bases). The CDR3 runs 13 residues. Looked up from germline, CDR1 is KGHSH and CDR2 is LQKENI. Trimming pared 3 bases from V and 6 bases from J, leaving 12 bases between. The CDR3 region has the DNA TGTGCCAGCTCACCGTCTTCAGGGGCCGAGCAGTACTTC. As protein: CASSPSSGAEQYF.

This chain uses TRBV5-1 with TRBJ2-7, with 9 bases aligning to TRBD2. Germline trimming cut 3 bases from V and 5 bases from J; bases unmatched to any gene: 12. The V gene's germline CDR1 is SGHRS and CDR2 YFSETQ. This CDR3 has 16 amino acids. The DNA for the CDR3 is TGCGCCAGCAGCTCCACCCCGGGACTAGCTACCCACGAGCAGTACTTC. Encoded protein: CASSSTPGLATHEQYF.

This chain uses TRBV7-3 with TRBJ2-1; 11 bases fit TRBD2. CDR1 and CDR2 from the germline V gene are SGHTA and FQGTGA. Germline trimming cut 5 bases from V and 6 bases from J; bases unmatched to any gene: 9. This CDR3 has 16 amino acids. The CDR3 DNA sequence: TGTGCCAGCAGCCCAGCGACTAGCGGGACATTCAATGAGCAGTTCTTC. It is translated as CASSPATSGTFNEQFF.

The rearrangement uses TRBV30 and TRBJ1-1; D gene ambiguous. Germline V gene lookup returns CDR1 GTSNPN and CDR2 SVGIG (reference sequence). The CDR3 extends over 15 amino acids. Trimming removed 0 bases at V and 0 bases at J, with 11 bases between. Written as DNA, the CDR3 is TGTGCCTGGAGTGTACGGGCAGGACTGAACACTGAAGCTTTCTTT. Residues: CAWSVRAGLNTEAFF.

In this sample, this clonotype turned up a few times. The V gene is TRBV7-9, the J gene TRBJ2-1; D gene uncertain. V was cut by 11 bases and J by 9 bases, with 8 bases left in between. The CDR3 sequence is 9 residues long. Germline V CDR1 and CDR2: SEHNR, FQNEAQ (reference sequence). The CDR3 sequence: CASGREQFF. CDR3 DNA: TGTGCCTCGGGCCGTGAGCAGTTCTTC.

The chain employs TRBV19 and TRBJ1-5; D not resolved. V lost 2 bases and J 10 bases, leaving 15 bases between the germline ends. The CDR3 extends over 14 amino acids. Germline V gene lookup returns CDR1 LNHDA and CDR2 SQIVND (reference sequence). The CDR3 DNA follows: TGTGCCAGTAGTATATATGTCCACATCATCCCCCAGCATTTT. It specifies CASSIYVHIIPQHF.

A note on this clonotype: This may arise from a read error, as a much more abundant clone is one base away. Likely a read error: the CDR3 ends without its conserved phenylalanine or tryptophan. This chain links TRBV2 with TRBJ1-1, with 7 bases identical to TRBD1. The length of the CDR3 is 14 residues. V lost 6 bases, J lost 6 bases, and 10 bases stayed unmatched. The germline gives CDR1 SNHLY, CDR2 FYNNEI. CDR3: CASSGQQGFSEAFL. CDR3 DNA: TGTGCCAGCAGCGGACAACAGGGGTTCTCTGAAGCTTTCCTT.

This clonotype was counted ten times or more. The chain has TRBV28 and TRBJ1-2, with D perhaps matching TRBD1 (5 bases). This CDR3 region has 11 residues. Trimming stripped 10 bases from V and 5 bases from J, with 11 bases between. Germline V gene sequence: CDR1 MDHEN, CDR2 SYDVKM. The CDR3 protein is CAIQGFYGYTF. CDR3 coding DNA: TGTGCCATCCAGGGATTTTATGGCTACACCTTC.

This chain links TRBV25-1 with TRBJ2-5, with a weak D call TRBD1 (6 bases). The V gene's germline CDR1 is MGHDK and CDR2 SYGVNS. The CDR3 spans 14 residues. Trimming removed 0 bases at V and 5 bases at J, with 10 bases between. CDR3 sequence reads: CASSEYAQGETQYF. Written as DNA, the CDR3 is TGTGCCAGCAGTGAATATGCGCAGGGGGAGACCCAGTACTTC.

This chain connects TRBV28 to TRBJ2-7, with 10 nucleotides matching TRBD2. The CDR3 covers 15 residues. V lost 5 bases and J lost 6; bases outside the gene matches: 10. Germline CDR1 is MDHEN and CDR2 is SYDVKM. CDR3 residues: CASSQLAGGRVEQYF. The CDR3 coding sequence is TGTGCCAGCAGTCAGTTAGCGGGAGGTCGCGTCGAGCAGTACTTC.

V usage is TRBV6-4 and J usage is TRBJ1-1; D is unclear. Trimming shortened V by 5 bases and J by 1 base, and 20 bases separated the two germline ends. Germline V gives CDR1 MRHNA, CDR2 SNTAGT. CDR3 length equals 17 residues. CDR3 region: CASSNWPLGQANTEAFF. CDR3 bases: TGTGCCAGCAGTAATTGGCCCTTGGGTCAGGCGAACACTGAAGCTTTCTTT.

This clonotype was observed a few times. One end of the junction varies from germline; a read error may be responsible. The rearrangement joins TRBV6-1 to TRBJ1-5; a possible D gene is TRBD1 (5 bases). Germline values: CDR1 MNHNS, CDR2 SASEGT. The CDR3 extends over 18 amino acids. Here the CDR3 reads CASTEWRGTLFSNQPQHF. The CDR3 DNA reads TGTGCCAGCACTGAATGGAGGGGAACCCTATTTAGCAATCAGCCCCAGCATTTT.

Regarding this clonotype: A single base separates this from a much larger clone, so it may be a read error. This sequence joins TRBV6-5 and TRBJ2-5; D is unresolved. This CDR3 is 11 amino acids long. V lost 2 bases and J 4 bases, leaving 2 bases between the germline ends. Per germline, CDR1 MNHEY and CDR2 SVGAGI. The CDR3 sequence: CASSYIETQYF. Here the CDR3 DNA reads TGTGCCAGCAGTTACATAGAGACCCAGTACTTC.

This clonotype was detected a few times. In nucleotides, the CDR3 is TGTGCCAGTGGAGGGACACGGAGTAACTATGGCTACACCTTC. This encodes CASGGTRSNYGYTF. The chain combines TRBV19 with TRBJ1-2; D is possibly TRBD1 (6 bases). The CDR3 has 14 amino acids. Germline V CDR1 and CDR2: LNHDA, SQIVND (reference sequence). V was clipped by 8 bases and J by 1 base, with 14 bases between them.

In this sample, this clonotype turned up many times. V usage is TRBV6-9 and J usage is TRBJ2-6, with 10 bases lining up with TRBD2. J lost 0 bases, V lost 3 bases, and 8 bases had no gene match. The CDR3 spans 19 residues. Germline-derived CDR1 and CDR2 are MNHGY and SVAAGI. The DNA for the CDR3 is TGTGCCAGCAGTTACTCGAAGCCTAGCGGGAGCTCTGGGGCCAACGTCCTGACTTTC. Amino acids: CASSYSKPSGSSGANVLTF.

The CDR3 nucleotides read TGTGCCAGCAGTATAAAGGACAGGGGGTACGAGCAGTACTTC. Residues: CASSIKDRGYEQYF. V usage is TRBV27 and J usage is TRBJ2-7, with 10 bases lining up with TRBD1. V shed 5 bases, J shed 4 bases, and the junction held 5 bases outside the gene matches. The CDR3 runs 14 residues. The germline V gene has CDR1 MNHEY and CDR2 SMNVEV (reference sequence).

The table lists this clonotype with a few counts. This chain links TRBV10-3 with TRBJ2-5; D is possibly TRBD1 or TRBD2 (5 bases each). Germline CDR1 reads ENHRY; CDR2 reads SYGVKD. The CDR3 is 14 amino acids. V was shortened by 4 bases and J by 2 bases, with 11 bases between the two germline ends. The CDR3 spells CAISGAGTQETQYF. As DNA, the CDR3 is TGTGCCATCAGTGGGGCCGGGACGCAAGAGACCCAGTACTTC.

This clonotype was seen a handful of times. The CDR3 DNA reads TGTGCCAGCAGTCCCCGTGTCGGACGGTACTGTGGCTACACCTTC. It specifies CASSPRVGRYCGYTF. This rearrangement joins TRBV27 to TRBJ1-2, with D uncertain. Germline V gene lookup returns CDR1 MNHEY and CDR2 SMNVEV (reference sequence). Trimming took off 5 bases at V and 7 bases at J, with 20 bases between the two ends. The CDR3 length is 15 residues.

This clonotype was seen at least ten times. CDR3 nucleotide sequence: TGTGCCAGCAGTTTACGGGGCTATGGGGAGAAGACTGAAGCTTTCTTT. The encoded protein is CASSLRGYGEKTEAFF. The chain has TRBV28 and TRBJ1-1; possibly TRBD1 for D (5 bases). Germline values: CDR1 MDHEN, CDR2 SYDVKM. Deletions cut 2 bases from V and 5 bases from J, with 18 bases between. This CDR3 comprises 16 residues.

The chain recombines TRBV7-2 with TRBJ2-7, with 8 bases matching TRBD2. J lost 1 base, V lost 4 bases, and 6 bases had no gene match. Germline CDR1 SGHTA, CDR2 FQGNSA. This CDR3 spans 15 amino acids. CDR3 DNA: TGTGCCAGCAGCTCGGCGGGCGGGAGGTCCTACGAGCAGTACTTC. It is translated as CASSSAGGRSYEQYF.

This clonotype was counted a few times. The J gene is TRBJ2-5, the V gene TRBV20-1, with a weak D call TRBD2 (5 bases). The CDR3 covers 11 residues. Germline CDR1 and CDR2: DFQATT and SNEGSKA (reference sequence). The germline V and J ends were trimmed by 0 bases and 7 bases, with 6 bases remaining between them. CDR3 amino acids: CSAREDWTQYF. CDR3 nucleotide sequence: TGCAGTGCTAGAGAGGACTGGACCCAGTACTTC.